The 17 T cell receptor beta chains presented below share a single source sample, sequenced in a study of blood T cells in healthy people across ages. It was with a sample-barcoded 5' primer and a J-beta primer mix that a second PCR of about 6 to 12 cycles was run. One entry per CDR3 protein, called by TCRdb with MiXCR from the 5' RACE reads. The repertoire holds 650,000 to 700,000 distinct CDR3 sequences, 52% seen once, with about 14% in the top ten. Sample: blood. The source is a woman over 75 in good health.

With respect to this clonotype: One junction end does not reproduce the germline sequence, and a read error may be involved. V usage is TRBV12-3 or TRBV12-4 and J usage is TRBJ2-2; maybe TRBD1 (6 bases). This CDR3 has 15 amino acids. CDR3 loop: CAGSLRRRGYGELFF. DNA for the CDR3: TGTGCCGGCAGTCTTCGTCGAAGGGGGTACGGGGAGCTGTTTTTT.

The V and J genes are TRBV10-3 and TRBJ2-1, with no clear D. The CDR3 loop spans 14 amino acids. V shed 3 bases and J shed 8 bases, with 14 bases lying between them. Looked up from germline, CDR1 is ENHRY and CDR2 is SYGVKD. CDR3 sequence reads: CAISDGVSIYEQFF. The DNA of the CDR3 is TGTGCCATCAGTGATGGCGTGAGTATCTATGAGCAGTTCTTC.

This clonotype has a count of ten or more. CDR3 residues: CASSAISGTDNEQFF. In DNA, the CDR3 is TGCGCCAGCAGCGCTATTAGCGGGACGGACAATGAGCAGTTCTTC. The chain uses TRBV5-1 and TRBJ2-1; 8 bases line up with TRBD2. Germline V CDR1 and CDR2: SGHRS, YFSETQ. The V and J ends lost 4 bases and 5 bases, in that order; junction bases with no gene match: 8. The CDR3 is 15 residues long.

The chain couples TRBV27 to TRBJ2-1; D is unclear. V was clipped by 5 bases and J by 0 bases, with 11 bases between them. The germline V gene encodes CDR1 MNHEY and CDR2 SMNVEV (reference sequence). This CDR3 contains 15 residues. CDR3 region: CASSPDLSSYNEQFF. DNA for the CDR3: TGTGCCAGCAGTCCGGATCTGAGCTCCTACAATGAGCAGTTCTTC.

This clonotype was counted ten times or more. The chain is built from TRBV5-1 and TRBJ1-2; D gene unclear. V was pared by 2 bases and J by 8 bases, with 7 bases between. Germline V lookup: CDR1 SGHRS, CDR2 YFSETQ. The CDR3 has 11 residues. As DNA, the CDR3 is TGCGCCAGCAGCTTAAACGGGGGCTACACCTTC. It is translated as CASSLNGGYTF.

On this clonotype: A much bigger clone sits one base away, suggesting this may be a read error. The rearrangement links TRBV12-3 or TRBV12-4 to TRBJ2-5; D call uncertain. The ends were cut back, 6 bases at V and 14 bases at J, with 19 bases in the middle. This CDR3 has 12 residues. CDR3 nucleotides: TGTGCCAGCAGATCCTTCAGCGATGAGCATTACTTC. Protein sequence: CASRSFSDEHYF.

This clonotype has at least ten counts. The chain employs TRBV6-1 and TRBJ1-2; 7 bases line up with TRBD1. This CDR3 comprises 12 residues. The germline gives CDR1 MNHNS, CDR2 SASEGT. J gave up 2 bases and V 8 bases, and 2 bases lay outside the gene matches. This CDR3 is CASGQANYGYTF. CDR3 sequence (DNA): TGTGCCAGCGGACAGGCCAACTATGGCTACACCTTC.

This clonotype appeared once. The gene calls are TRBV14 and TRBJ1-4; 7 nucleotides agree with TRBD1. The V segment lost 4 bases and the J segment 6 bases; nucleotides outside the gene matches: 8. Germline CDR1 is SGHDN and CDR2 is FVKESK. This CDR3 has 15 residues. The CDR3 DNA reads TGTGCCAGCAGCCCGCAAGAGGGGGCGGATGAAAAACTGTTTTTT. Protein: CASSPQEGADEKLFF.

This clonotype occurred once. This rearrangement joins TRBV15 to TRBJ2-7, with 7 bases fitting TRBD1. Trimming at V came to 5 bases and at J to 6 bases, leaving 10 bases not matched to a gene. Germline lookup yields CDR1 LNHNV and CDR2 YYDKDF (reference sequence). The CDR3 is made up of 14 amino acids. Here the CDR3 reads CATSPRQGYGEQYF. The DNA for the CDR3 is TGTGCCACCAGCCCGCGACAGGGTTACGGCGAGCAGTACTTC.

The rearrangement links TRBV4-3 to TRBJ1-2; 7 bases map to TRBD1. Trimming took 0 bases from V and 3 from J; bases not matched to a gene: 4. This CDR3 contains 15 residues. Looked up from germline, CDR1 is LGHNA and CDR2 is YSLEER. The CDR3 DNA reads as TGCGCCAGCAGCCAAGAGGAGGGGGCTTACTATGGCTACACCTTC. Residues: CASSQEEGAYYGYTF.

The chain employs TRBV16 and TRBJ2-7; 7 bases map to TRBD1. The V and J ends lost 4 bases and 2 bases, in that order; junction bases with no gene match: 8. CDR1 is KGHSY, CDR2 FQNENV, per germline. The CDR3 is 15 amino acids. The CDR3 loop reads CASSLLGQGAYEQYF. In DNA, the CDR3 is TGTGCCAGCAGCCTCCTCGGGCAGGGGGCCTACGAGCAGTACTTC.

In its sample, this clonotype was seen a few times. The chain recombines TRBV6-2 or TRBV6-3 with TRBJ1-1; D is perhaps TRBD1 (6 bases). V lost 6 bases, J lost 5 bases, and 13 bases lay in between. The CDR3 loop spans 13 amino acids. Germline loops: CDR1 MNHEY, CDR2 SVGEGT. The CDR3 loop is CASSYREGTEAFF. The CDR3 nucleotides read TGTGCCAGCAGCTACAGGGAGGGGACTGAAGCTTTCTTT.

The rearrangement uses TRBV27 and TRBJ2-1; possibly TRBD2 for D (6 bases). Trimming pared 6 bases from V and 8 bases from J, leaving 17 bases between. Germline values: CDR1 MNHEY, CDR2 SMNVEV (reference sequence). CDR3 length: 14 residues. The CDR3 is CASSRDFTFYEQFF. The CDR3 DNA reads TGTGCCAGCAGCCGGGACTTCACCTTCTATGAGCAGTTCTTC.

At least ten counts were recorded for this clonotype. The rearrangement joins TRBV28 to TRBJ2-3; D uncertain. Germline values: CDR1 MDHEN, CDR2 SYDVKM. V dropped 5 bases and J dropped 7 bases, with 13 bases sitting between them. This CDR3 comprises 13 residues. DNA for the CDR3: TGTGCCAGCAGTCTTAGTGGACCGTATACGCAGTATTTT. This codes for CASSLSGPYTQYF.

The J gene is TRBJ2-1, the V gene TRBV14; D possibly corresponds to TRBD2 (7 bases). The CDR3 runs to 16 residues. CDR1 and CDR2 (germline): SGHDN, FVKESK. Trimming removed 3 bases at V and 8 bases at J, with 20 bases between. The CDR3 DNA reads TGTGCCAGCAGCCAGGATAGGGGGACTAAATCCGATGAGCAGTTCTTC. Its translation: CASSQDRGTKSDEQFF.

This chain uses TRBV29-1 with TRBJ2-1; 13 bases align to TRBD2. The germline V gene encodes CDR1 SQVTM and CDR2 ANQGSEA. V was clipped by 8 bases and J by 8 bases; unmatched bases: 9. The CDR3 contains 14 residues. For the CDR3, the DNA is TGCAGCATCCAACTAGCGGGAGGGGTGGATGAGCAGTTCTTC. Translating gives CSIQLAGGVDEQFF.

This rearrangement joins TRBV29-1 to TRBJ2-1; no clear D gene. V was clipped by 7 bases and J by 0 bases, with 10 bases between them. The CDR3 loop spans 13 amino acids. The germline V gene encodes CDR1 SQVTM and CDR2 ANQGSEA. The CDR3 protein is CSGLRSSYNEQFF. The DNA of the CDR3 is TGCAGCGGTCTCAGGAGCTCCTACAATGAGCAGTTCTTC.